The clone carrying this TCR beta chain was counted between two and nine times. Its antigen remains unknown. Overall study findings and caveats: Tumor-infiltrating Treg TCR alpha and beta sequences overlapped most with tumor naive CD4+ T cells, then blood naive. Tumor memory CD4+ T cell TCR gene usage clustered with blood and lymph node memory CD4+ cells and lymph node naive CD4+ cells.

MiXCR, applied by TCRdb to the 5' RACE reads, yields one record per CDR3 protein. Among tens of thousands of distinct CDR3 sequences listed, 20% to 25% were seen once. Germline lookup yields CDR1 SGHRS and CDR2 YFSETQ. Between the trimmed V and J ends, which lost 0 bases and 0 bases, there was a span of 9 bases. The CDR3 has 15 amino acids. Memory CD4+ cells were defined as CD4+CD45RO+CD25-. The V call is TRBV5-1, the J call TRBJ2-5, with D perhaps being TRBD1 or TRBD2 (5 bases each). Sequencing was performed on memory CD4+ T cells sorted from a lymph node. Stated subset: memory CD4+ T cells, CD4+CD45RO+CD25-. The clonotype originates from a female donor with breast cancer. Here the CDR3 reads CASSLVGGNQETQYF. Here the CDR3 DNA reads TGCGCCAGCAGCTTGGTTGGGGGTAACCAAGAGACCCAGTACTTC.